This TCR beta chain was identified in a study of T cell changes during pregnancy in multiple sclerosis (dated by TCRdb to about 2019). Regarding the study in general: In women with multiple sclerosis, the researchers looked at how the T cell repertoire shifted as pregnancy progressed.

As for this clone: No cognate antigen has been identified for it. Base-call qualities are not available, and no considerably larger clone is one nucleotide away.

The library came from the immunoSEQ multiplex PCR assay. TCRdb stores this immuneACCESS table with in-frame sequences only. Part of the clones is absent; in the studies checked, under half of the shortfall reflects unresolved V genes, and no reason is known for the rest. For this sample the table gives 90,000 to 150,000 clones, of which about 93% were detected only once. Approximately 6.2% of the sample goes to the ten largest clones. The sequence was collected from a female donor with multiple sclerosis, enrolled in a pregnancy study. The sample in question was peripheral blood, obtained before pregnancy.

The DNA sequence is given as TGTGCCAGCACGAGGAAACACGCGAACACCGGGGAGCTGTTTTTT. This codes for CASTRKHANTGELFF. In this chain, TRBV2 is recombined with TRBJ2-2, with the D gene call left open. V loses 7 bases of germline sequence and J loses 0 bases, and the interval between the two ends is 12 bases. Taken from cysteine to phenylalanine, the CDR3 has 15 residues. Only the CDR3 DNA stays, 45 bases, in frame from base 1. Sequences SNHLY (CDR1) and FYNNEI (CDR2) are obtained from the germline V gene. Here the CDR3 is joined to the reference TRBV2 and TRBJ2-2 genes, and the full variable domain is: EPEVTQTPSHQVTQMGQEVILRCVPISNHLYFYWYRQILGQKVEFLVSFYNNEISEKSEIFDDQFSVERPDGSNFTLKIRSTKLEDSAMYFCASTRKHANTGELFFGEGSRLTVL.